The 8 T cell receptor beta chains presented below share a single source sample, sequenced in a study of T cell changes during pregnancy in multiple sclerosis. Here immunoSEQ multiplex PCR was the method, and the copy in TCRdb shows in-frame clones only, minus some. Among 40,000 or so clones listed, around 93% were seen once. Sequencing used CD8+ T cells from peripheral blood mononuclear cells, obtained before pregnancy. These receptors were obtained from a female donor with multiple sclerosis, enrolled in a pregnancy study.

This chain joins TRBV14 and TRBJ2-7, with 8 bases matching TRBD1. Per the germline V gene, CDR1 is SGHDN and CDR2 is FVKESK. This CDR3 has 14 amino acids. The trim removed 4 bases at V and 4 bases at J, leaving 6 bases unmatched. The CDR3 loop is CASSPTGVRYEQYF. DNA for the CDR3: TGTGCCAGCAGCCCGACAGGGGTTCGTTACGAGCAGTACTTC. Together with reference TRBV14 and TRBJ2-7, the CDR3 gives the full variable domain: EAGVTQFPSHSVIEKGQTVTLRCDPISGHDNLYWYRRVMGKEIKFLLHFVKESKQDESGMPNNRFLAERTGGTYSTLKVQPAELEDSGVYFCASSPTGVRYEQYFGPGTRLTVT.

Turning to this clone: The same CDR3 is also encoded by other DNA sequences in this sample. This chain connects TRBV10-3 to TRBJ1-1, with 10 bases that match TRBD1. V lost 7 bases to trimming and J lost 1 base; unmatched junction nucleotides: 6. Germline lookup yields CDR1 ENHRY and CDR2 SYGVKD. CDR3 length: 15 residues. CDR3 sequence reads: CAITGQGGANTEAFF. The CDR3 region has the DNA TGTGCCATCACTGGACAGGGGGGAGCGAACACTGAAGCTTTCTTT.

The V call is TRBV6-6, the J call TRBJ2-5; D gene uncertain. V dropped 4 bases and J dropped 4 bases, with 13 bases sitting between them. The CDR3 has 14 residues. Germline CDR1 and CDR2: MNHNY and SVGAGI (reference sequence). The CDR3: CASSLSSMGETQYF. As DNA, the CDR3 is TGTGCCAGCAGTTTAAGTAGCATGGGAGAGACCCAGTACTTC.

V is TRBV19 and J is TRBJ2-2, with D possibly being TRBD2 (5 bases). The V and J ends lost 8 bases and 6 bases respectively, with 10 bases between them. The CDR3 is made up of 12 amino acids. Germline V lookup: CDR1 LNHDA, CDR2 SQIVND (reference sequence). The CDR3 protein is CASRLPAGELFF. The CDR3 nucleotides are TGTGCCAGTCGACTACCTGCCGGGGAGCTGTTTTTT.

The chain links TRBV30 to TRBJ1-3; D may be TRBD1 (6 bases). The germline V gene has CDR1 GTSNPN and CDR2 SVGIG (reference sequence). V was cut by 4 bases and J by 4 bases, with 17 bases left in between. The CDR3 loop spans 15 amino acids. CDR3 sequence (DNA): TGTGCCTGGAACAGGAACAGGGTTGTAGGAAACACCATATATTTT. This codes for CAWNRNRVVGNTIYF.

V and J are TRBV27 and TRBJ1-4; 9 bases line up with TRBD1. CDR3 length equals 14 residues. CDR1 and CDR2 from the germline V gene are MNHEY and SMNVEV (reference sequence). Trimming cost V 3 bases and J 8 bases; bases outside gene matches: 4. The CDR3, as DNA: TGTGCCAGCAGTTTGGGACAGGGCGTCGAAAAACTGTTTTTT. This codes for CASSLGQGVEKLFF.

The V call is TRBV10-3, the J call TRBJ2-3, with 10 bases identical to TRBD2. The CDR3 sequence is 20 residues long. Trimming took 0 bases from V and 0 from J; bases not matched to a gene: 12. Germline V gene sequence: CDR1 ENHRY, CDR2 SYGVKD. DNA of the CDR3: TGTGCCATCAGTGAGTCGGGACTAGCGTGGGGAGCCTCTAGCACAGATACGCAGTATTTT. Residues: CAISESGLAWGASSTDTQYF.

This clone showed up just a few times. This chain links TRBV6-5 with TRBJ1-2; D gene uncertain. Deletions cut 6 bases from V and 4 bases from J, with 15 bases between. There are 14 residues in the CDR3. CDR1 MNHEY and CDR2 SVGAGI come from the germline V gene. The CDR3 spells CASSDPTGGYGYTF. The CDR3 nucleotides read TGTGCCAGCAGCGACCCGACGGGTGGCTATGGCTACACCTTC.